This T cell receptor beta chain was recorded in a study of beta chain features in type 1 diabetes. Study-wide points: Across all four CD4+ subsets, people with type 1 diabetes showed modestly shorter TCRB CDR3s. Highly expressing activated T cells could be over-counted with a cDNA template. More deletions and fewer insertions at VDJ junctions were seen in type 1 diabetes patients.

Of the isolated RNA, all was reverse transcribed, and so the sequenced material was expressed TCRB transcripts. About 3.7 million reads, on average, came from each naive, central memory and regulatory T cell sample. Generated by immunoSEQ multiplex PCR, the TCRdb table keeps only in-frame clones and is missing some. The repertoire holds some 290,000 clones, more than 13% seen once, with around 0.016% in the top ten. Notes on this clone: Its specificity is unknown.

V lost 2 bases to trimming and J lost 7 bases, with 8 bases between them. The CDR3 consists of 12 residues. The V gene's germline CDR1 is PRHDT and CDR2 FYEKMQ (reference sequence). The genes are TRBV13 and TRBJ1-2, with D possibly TRBD1 on 5 matching bases. What was sequenced was naive CD4+ T cells from blood. The clonotype originates from a young man with type 1 diabetes. The CDR3 reads CASSLQGGGYTF. The CDR3, as DNA: TGTGCCAGCAGCTTACAGGGAGGTGGCTACACCTTC.